This TCR beta chain was sequenced during a study of CD8 T cells in ankylosing spondylitis. This clonotype was found once. Its target is not known. The junction had 7 bases not matched to a gene; V was cut back by 2 bases and J by 2 bases. This CDR3 contains 15 residues. The germline V gene encodes CDR1 SGDLS and CDR2 YYNGEE. General study findings and limits: Within ankylosing spondylitis blood, a TCR beta motif made up of seven to nine highly homologous variants appeared to be characteristic. Researchers report that disease-linked clones proved CD8+ and relatively rare in peripheral blood.

TCR beta libraries were made by quantitative 5'-RACE with molecular barcodes. From the 5' RACE reads, TCRdb called clonotypes with MiXCR, one entry per CDR3 protein. The sample contains 230,000 or so distinct CDR3 sequences, roughly 18% of which appear only once. V gene TRBV9 combines with J gene TRBJ2-7; 7 bases are shared with TRBD2. Sequenced: blood, either unsorted or a sorted T cell fraction (not recorded which). The source is a male donor with ankylosing spondylitis or in good health (not recorded which). CDR3 DNA sequence: TGTGCCAGCAGCGTGGGGGGGGACCTCACCTACGAGCAGTACTTC. Its protein product is CASSVGGDLTYEQYF.